The rows below give T cell receptor beta chains drawn from one sample of a study of T cell responses to AZD1222 COVID-19 vaccine. TCRdb's copy holds only in-frame clones and misses some; the assay was immunoSEQ multiplex PCR. The data hold 100,000 or so clones, with roughly 89% observed a single time. This specimen was peripheral blood, taken on day 0 of AZD1222 vaccination. The source is an adult in good health. Each CDR3 is given without its conserved first and last residue. Fields, in order: V gene, CDR3 protein.

V: TRBV5-1; CDR3: ASSIQQGEQY
V: TRBV6-6; CDR3: ASSTGQDSGANVLT
V: TRBV5-5; CDR3: ASSSRGGFLSEQY
V: TRBV12-3/TRBV12-4; CDR3: ASSLTGTEQF
V: TRBV2; CDR3: ASSVQGGNQPQH
V: TRBV5-1; CDR3: ASSQGQYNEKLF
V: TRBV5-1; CDR3: ASSSSGDRGPEQY
V: TRBV7-2; CDR3: ASSFKTSGENEQF
V: TRBV19; CDR3: ASSPGQGHATNEKLF
V: TRBV4-3; CDR3: ASSQDPGLDTQY
V: TRBV18; CDR3: ASSPPGLSSGNTIY
V: TRBV19; CDR3: ASSIHRLAGQSYEQY
V: TRBV9; CDR3: ASSGPKGYT
V: TRBV9; CDR3: ASSFRMGHYNEQF
V: TRBV7-3; CDR3: ASSLGAHTEAF
V: TRBV14; CDR3: ASRAGANVLT
V: TRBV7-6; CDR3: ASSLVPGSGTDTQY
V: TRBV6-5; CDR3: ASSLDRITGELF
V: TRBV3-1/TRBV3-2; CDR3: ASSQRYRTNEKLF
V: TRBV7-2; CDR3: ASSLGQAGQRNSPLH
V: TRBV6-5; CDR3: ASSSLAGGYTGELF
V: TRBV5-1; CDR3: ASSIKPGETQY
V: TRBV7-3; CDR3: ASSTSANTEAF
V: TRBV5-1; CDR3: ASSGSGVGYEQY
V: TRBV16; CDR3: ASSTQDSRLGNTIY
V: TRBV6-5; CDR3: ASSYSYGQGGIGYT
V: TRBV5-8; CDR3: ASTERLPNTEAF
V: TRBV6-2/TRBV6-3; CDR3: ASSFEGTALEAF
V: TRBV6-1; CDR3: ASSEGTSGWETQY
V: TRBV5-6; CDR3: ASSPRGTGGYNEQF
V: TRBV9; CDR3: ASSVLSGGYYGYT
V: TRBV7-9; CDR3: ASSPRTLSSGNTIY
V: TRBV4-2; CDR3: ASSQLLLRLNEQY
V: TRBV7-6; CDR3: ASSLGVTVHTGELF
V: TRBV13; CDR3: ASSSRKASSYNSPLH
V: TRBV5-5; CDR3: ASSNVEGGRSQPQH
V: TRBV30; CDR3: AWNEETEAF
V: TRBV6-5; CDR3: ASSLRGTTTTEAF
V: TRBV7-6; CDR3: ASSPLRGAASNEQF
V: TRBV5-5; CDR3: ASSFNRDNQPQH
V: TRBV19; CDR3: ASSTREGQRNSPLH
V: TRBV6-2/TRBV6-3; CDR3: ASSRLASEQF
V: TRBV5-4; CDR3: ASSQGQVGYT
V: TRBV5-1; CDR3: ASSAGQGRQETQY
V: TRBV25-1; CDR3: ASSESAGGGEKLF
V: TRBV27; CDR3: ASSVRTGVRETQY
V: TRBV7-7; CDR3: ASSLRLGTGELF
V: TRBV19; CDR3: ASTLQGTSYNEQF
V: TRBV29-1; CDR3: SATPWPSYGYT
V: TRBV7-3; CDR3: ASSSGLAGGTTFTDTQY
V: TRBV7-8; CDR3: ASSLSPGTGGLNTEAF
V: TRBV18; CDR3: ASSQGGQDLYNEQF
V: TRBV6-1; CDR3: ASSVTSGGGLNTQY
V: TRBV19; CDR3: ASSMGRGYEQY